What follows describes a single TCR beta chain. V was clipped by 4 bases and J by 4 bases, with 16 bases between them. Germline CDR1 is SGHTA and CDR2 is FQGNSA. The CDR3 consists of 16 residues. The data stem from a study of blood T cell repertoires in COVID-19. About the research overall: T cells, B-cell-depleted T cells, or PBMCs provided the cDNA or gDNA that served as material.

Measured with immunoSEQ multiplex PCR; TCRdb has only the in-frame clones, and not every one. The sample includes 65,000 to 85,000 clones, over 65% of them seen just once. The V gene is TRBV7-2, the J gene TRBJ1-4; weak D call: TRBD1 (5 bases). The source is a middle-aged man with active or convalescent COVID-19. What was sequenced was peripheral blood. CDR3 sequence: CASSWAVTASNEKLFF. The CDR3 DNA sequence: TGTGCCAGCAGCTGGGCGGTGACAGCGAGTAATGAAAAACTGTTTTTT.